These 27 T cell receptor beta chains were all obtained from the same sample, sequenced in a study of ipilimumab plus nivolumab after autologous stem cell transplantation. Method: immunoSEQ multiplex PCR; TCRdb's copy keeps in-frame clones and lacks some. Among 77,000 or so clones listed, about 83% were seen once. The starting material was PBMCs, obtained in a trial of ipilimumab plus nivolumab as post-transplant consolidation. These receptors came from a male donor with diffuse large B-cell lymphoma.

This chain links TRBV6-5 with TRBJ2-7; 9 bases match TRBD2. The CDR3 extends over 16 amino acids. Germline CDR1 reads MNHEY; CDR2 reads SVGAGI. The junction had 5 bases not matched to a gene; V was cut back by 0 bases and J by 2 bases. CDR3 DNA: TGTGCCAGCAGTTACTCCGGGGCGGGAGGGGCCTACGAGCAGTACTTC. Its protein is CASSYSGAGGAYEQYF.

This sequence joins TRBV10-3 and TRBJ1-2; D not resolved. Germline V lookup: CDR1 ENHRY, CDR2 SYGVKD. This CDR3 is built from 13 residues. V lost 0 bases, J lost 10 bases, and 12 bases lay in between. CDR3 sequence reads: CAISESSVRVYTF. In nucleotides, the CDR3 is TGTGCCATCAGTGAGTCCTCGGTGCGGGTCTACACCTTC.

V gene TRBV6-5 combines with J gene TRBJ1-5; no clear D gene. Looked up from germline, CDR1 is MNHEY and CDR2 is SVGAGI. The CDR3 extends over 13 amino acids. V shed 7 bases and J shed 3 bases, with 10 bases lying between them. The CDR3 here is CASTASDNQPQHF. The CDR3, as DNA: TGTGCCAGCACGGCGTCAGACAATCAGCCCCAGCATTTT.

This clone was observed a single time. The genes are TRBV11-2 and TRBJ1-5; TRBD1 matches 11 bases. The V gene end was trimmed by 5 bases and the J gene end by 0 bases; junction bases not matched to a gene: 6. The CDR3 length is 17 residues. Germline loops: CDR1 SGHAT, CDR2 FQNNGV. The CDR3 region is CASSPGQGGTSNQPQHF. The CDR3, as DNA: TGTGCCAGCAGCCCGGGACAGGGGGGGACTAGCAATCAGCCCCAGCATTTT.

This chain links TRBV5-1 with TRBJ2-1; D might be TRBD1 (6 bases). The CDR3 extends over 16 amino acids. Germline lookup yields CDR1 SGHRS and CDR2 YFSETQ. Trimming cost V 6 bases and J 1 base, with 17 bases left between them. The CDR3 bases are TGCGCCAGCAAACAGGGACCCGGGCGATCCTACAATGAGCAGTTCTTC. Its translation is CASKQGPGRSYNEQFF.

The V and J genes are TRBV7-3 and TRBJ2-2; D perhaps matches TRBD2 (5 bases). Trimming took off 8 bases at V and 7 bases at J, with 14 bases between the two ends. This CDR3 is built from 13 residues. The V gene's germline CDR1 is SGHTA and CDR2 FQGTGA. CDR3 amino acids: CASRTLGDGELFF. Here the CDR3 DNA reads TGTGCCAGCCGAACGCTCGGGGACGGGGAGCTGTTTTTT.

This chain connects TRBV6-1 to TRBJ1-2; 10 nucleotides line up with TRBD1. V lost 7 bases, J lost 2 bases, and 4 bases stayed unmatched. From germline, CDR1 is MNHNS and CDR2 SASEGT. The CDR3 totals 14 residues. CDR3 loop: CASTTGGGNYGYTF. CDR3 in DNA: TGTGCCAGCACGACAGGGGGCGGAAACTATGGCTACACCTTC.

The genes are TRBV5-1 and TRBJ2-6, with a possible D match to TRBD1 (5 bases). Trimming cost V 4 bases and J 0 bases, with 11 bases left between them. This CDR3 has 16 amino acids. The germline V gene has CDR1 SGHRS and CDR2 YFSETQ. CDR3 amino acids: CASSPTVSSGANVLTF. DNA for the CDR3: TGCGCCAGCAGCCCGACAGTGAGCTCTGGGGCCAACGTCCTGACTTTC.

The genes are TRBV6-5 and TRBJ1-1; 8 bases match TRBD1. The CDR3 extends over 14 amino acids. Germline V gene sequence: CDR1 MNHEY, CDR2 SVGAGI. Losses at the gene ends were 6 bases for V and 6 bases for J; bases not matched to a gene: 9. CDR3 nucleotide sequence: TGTGCCAGCAGAATCTCGGGACAGGTCGCTGAAGCTTTCTTT. This encodes CASRISGQVAEAFF.

This clone was picked up one time. V gene TRBV2 combines with J gene TRBJ1-4; D ambiguous. The V end lost 4 bases, the J end lost 6 bases, and 9 bases lay between the germline ends. The CDR3 totals 13 residues. Germline V gene data show CDR1 as SNHLY and CDR2 as FYNNEI. The CDR3 reads CASSARADEKLFF. The CDR3 nucleotides are TGTGCCAGCAGTGCTAGAGCGGATGAAAAACTGTTTTTT.

The rearrangement uses TRBV11-2 and TRBJ2-3; 9 bases line up with TRBD2. Germline V gene data show CDR1 as SGHAT and CDR2 as FQNNGV. The CDR3 length is 14 residues. V lost 5 bases, J lost 5 bases, and 5 bases stayed unmatched. In DNA, the CDR3 is TGTGCCAGCAGCCAAGGACTAGCGAGAGATACGCAGTATTTT. Translation gives CASSQGLARDTQYF.

This chain uses TRBV19 with TRBJ1-5, with D maybe TRBD1 (6 bases). CDR3 length: 15 amino acids. V was pared by 4 bases and J by 3 bases, with 13 bases between. CDR1 and CDR2 from the germline V gene are LNHDA and SQIVND (reference sequence). The CDR3 sequence is CASSTRQVNNQPQHF. The CDR3 nucleotides are TGTGCCAGTAGTACAAGACAGGTGAACAATCAGCCCCAGCATTTT.

The rearrangement links TRBV9 to TRBJ2-7; D is unresolved. Trimming took off 5 bases at V and 5 bases at J, with 17 bases between the two ends. The CDR3 is made up of 14 amino acids. In germline, CDR1 is SGDLS, CDR2 YYNGEE. In DNA, the CDR3 is TGTGCCAGCAGTGACACGAGCCTGGGTGACGAGCAGTACTTC. Amino acids: CASSDTSLGDEQYF.

The V and J genes are TRBV4-1 and TRBJ2-1; either TRBD1 or TRBD2 may supply D (5 bases each). In germline, CDR1 is MGHRA, CDR2 YSYEKL. The length of the CDR3 is 15 residues. Trimming removed 0 bases from V and 4 bases from J, with 10 bases in between. The CDR3 DNA reads TGCGCCAGCAGCCAAGAGGGGTGGGGGTACAATGAGCAGTTCTTC. Translating gives CASSQEGWGYNEQFF.

The V call is TRBV30, the J call TRBJ2-5; TRBD1 matches 7 bases. The CDR3 covers 16 residues. CDR1 is GTSNPN and CDR2 is SVGIG in the germline V gene (reference sequence). V shed 0 bases, J shed 5 bases, and the junction held 12 bases outside the gene matches. CDR3 amino acids: CAWSVGGRSLGETQYF. The CDR3 bases are TGTGCCTGGAGTGTAGGGGGCAGGTCCCTCGGGGAGACCCAGTACTTC.

The chain joins TRBV7-8 to TRBJ2-6, with D uncertain. The length of the CDR3 is 14 residues. Per germline, CDR1 SGHVS and CDR2 FQNEAQ. The ends were cut back, 8 bases at V and 1 base at J, with 9 bases in the middle. The CDR3 is CASGFGSGANVLTF. DNA for the CDR3: TGTGCCAGCGGTTTTGGATCTGGGGCCAACGTCCTGACTTTC.

About this clone itself: Its ends do not fully match the called genes, so a read error is possible. This chain uses TRBV18 with TRBJ1-2; 8 nucleotides match TRBD1. CDR1 is KGHSH and CDR2 is LQKENI in the germline V gene. The CDR3 is 14 amino acids. The CDR3 coding sequence is TGTGCCAACTCATCGACAGGGGAACGGGGTGGCTACACCTTC. Residues: CANSSTGERGGYTF.

This clone was picked up a small number of times. The V call is TRBV4-2, the J call TRBJ1-1, with D unresolved. Germline values: CDR1 LGHNA, CDR2 YNFKEQ. The V and J ends lost 3 bases and 2 bases respectively, with 10 bases between them. The CDR3 spans 14 residues. This CDR3 is CASSHGYTNTEAFF. CDR3 bases: TGTGCCAGCAGCCATGGCTACACTAACACTGAAGCTTTCTTT.

The chain couples TRBV7-9 to TRBJ1-3; 8 nucleotides match TRBD1. The CDR3 loop spans 14 amino acids. Germline CDR1 SEHNR, CDR2 FQNEAQ (reference sequence). V shed 2 bases, J shed 6 bases, and the junction held 3 bases outside the gene matches. The CDR3 DNA follows: TGTGCCAGCAGCTTACAGGGGGCTCTAAACACCATATATTTT. Protein sequence: CASSLQGALNTIYF.

V gene TRBV18 combines with J gene TRBJ1-4; no clear D. This CDR3 contains 13 residues. The germline gives CDR1 KGHSH, CDR2 LQKENI. The V and J ends lost 4 bases and 0 bases respectively, with 3 bases between them. Written as DNA, the CDR3 is TGTGCCAGCTCACGGACAACTAATGAAAAACTGTTTTTT. Its protein is CASSRTTNEKLFF.

There are a few counts of this clone. The J gene is TRBJ2-3, the V gene TRBV4-1; 7 bases are a match to TRBD1. There are 17 residues in the CDR3. Per germline, CDR1 MGHRA and CDR2 YSYEKL. Trimming at V came to 1 base and at J to 2 bases, leaving 9 bases not matched to a gene. CDR3 nucleotide sequence: TGCGCCAGCAGCCAAGGTCTTAGGACAGGCGCCACAGATACGCAGTATTTT. Its translation: CASSQGLRTGATDTQYF.

The rearrangement joins TRBV5-4 to TRBJ1-4; D perhaps matches TRBD1 (6 bases). The CDR3 spans 17 residues. Germline assignment: CDR1 SGHNT and CDR2 YYREEE (reference sequence). V was pared by 4 bases and J by 7 bases, with 23 bases between. CDR3 in amino acids: CASSAGHPPGRGEKLFF. Written as DNA, the CDR3 is TGTGCCAGCAGCGCGGGACATCCACCGGGAAGGGGTGAAAAACTGTTTTTT.

The chain is built from TRBV28 and TRBJ2-3; either TRBD1 or TRBD2 may supply D (5 bases each). Trimming cost V 3 bases and J 11 bases, with 18 bases left between them. Germline lookup yields CDR1 MDHEN and CDR2 SYDVKM. The CDR3 is 14 amino acids. The CDR3 region has the DNA TGTGCCAGCAGTTTCTGGGCAGGGAGTGTAGGGCAGTATTTT. This codes for CASSFWAGSVGQYF. Together with reference TRBV28 and TRBJ2-3, the CDR3 gives the full variable domain: DVKVTQSSRYLVKRTGEKVFLECVQDMDHENMFWYRQDPGLGLRLIYFSYDVKMKEKGDIPEGYSVSREKKERFSLILESASTNQTSMYLCASSFWAGSVGQYFGPGTRLTVL.

The chain recombines TRBV5-5 with TRBJ2-5; D not resolved. The CDR3 loop spans 14 amino acids. V was pared by 3 bases and J by 3 bases, with 12 bases between. Germline lookup yields CDR1 SGHKS and CDR2 YYEKEE (reference sequence). CDR3 amino acids: CASSSGDQKETQYF. Here the CDR3 DNA reads TGTGCCAGCAGCTCCGGAGACCAGAAAGAGACCCAGTACTTC. Combining the CDR3 with reference TRBV5-5 and TRBJ2-5 gives the whole variable domain DAGVTQSPTHLIKTRGQQVTLRCSPISGHKSVSWYQQVLGQGPQFIFQYYEKEERGRGNFPDRFSARQFPNYSSELNVNALLLGDSALYLCASSSGDQKETQYFGPGTRLLVL.

This sequence joins TRBV27 and TRBJ2-7; D might be TRBD1 (5 bases). Trimming stripped 5 bases from V and 3 bases from J, with 17 bases between. Germline CDR1 reads MNHEY; CDR2 reads SMNVEV (reference sequence). The CDR3 is 15 amino acids. The DNA of the CDR3 is TGTGCCAGCAGTGGTCAAGGGGCGCCTCACTACGAGCAGTACTTC. Translated: CASSGQGAPHYEQYF.

The chain couples TRBV7-3 to TRBJ2-3; a weak D match, TRBD2 (6 bases). This CDR3 is built from 13 residues. Germline V lookup: CDR1 SGHTA, CDR2 FQGTGA. Trimming removed 3 bases at V and 6 bases at J, with 10 bases between. The CDR3 coding sequence is TGTGCCAGCAGCTTTTCGGAGGGGGATACGCAGTATTTT. It encodes CASSFSEGDTQYF.

The table lists this clone with many counts. The chain combines TRBV5-1 with TRBJ1-4; a weak D match, TRBD1 (6 bases). This CDR3 comprises 14 residues. From germline, CDR1 is SGHRS and CDR2 YFSETQ. Trimming pared 3 bases from V and 5 bases from J, leaving 11 bases between. CDR3 protein: CASSYDRKNEKLFF. CDR3 coding DNA: TGCGCCAGCAGCTATGACAGGAAGAATGAAAAACTGTTTTTT.